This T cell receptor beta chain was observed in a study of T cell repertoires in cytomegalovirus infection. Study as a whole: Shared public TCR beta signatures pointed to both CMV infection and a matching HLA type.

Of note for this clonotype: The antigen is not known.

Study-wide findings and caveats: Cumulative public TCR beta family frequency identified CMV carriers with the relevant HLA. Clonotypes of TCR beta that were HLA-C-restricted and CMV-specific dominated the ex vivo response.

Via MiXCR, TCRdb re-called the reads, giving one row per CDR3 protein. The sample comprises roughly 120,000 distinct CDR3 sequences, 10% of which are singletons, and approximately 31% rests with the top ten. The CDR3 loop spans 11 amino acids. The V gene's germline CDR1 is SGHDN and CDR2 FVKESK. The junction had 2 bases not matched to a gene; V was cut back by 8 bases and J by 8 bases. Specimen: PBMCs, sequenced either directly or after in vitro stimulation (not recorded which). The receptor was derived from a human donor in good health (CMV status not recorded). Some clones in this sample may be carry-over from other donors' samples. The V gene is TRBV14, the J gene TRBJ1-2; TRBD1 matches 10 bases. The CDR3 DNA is TGTGCCAGCGGGACAGGGGTCGGCTACACCTTC. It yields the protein CASGTGVGYTF.